Following are 17 T cell receptor beta chains from one sample sequenced in a study of response to subunit inactivated influenza vaccine. MiXCR, applied by TCRdb to the RT-PCR reads, yields one record per CDR3 protein. The table shows roughly 700,000 distinct CDR3 sequences, with around 16% occurring only once. The sequencing used PBMCs from blood, collected roughly 13 days after vaccination. Receptor source: a man in his fifties who received an inactivated influenza vaccine.

J is TRBJ2-4 and V is TRBV12-3 or TRBV12-4; D may be TRBD1 or TRBD2 (5 bases each). This CDR3 is built from 12 residues. Trimming cost V 6 bases and J 9 bases, with 12 bases left between them. CDR3 sequence (DNA): TGTGCCAGCAGCCGGGACCAGGGCATTCAGTACTTC. Encoded protein: CASSRDQGIQYF.

The sample holds a few counts of this clonotype. V usage is TRBV7-2 and J usage is TRBJ2-1, with 10 bases fitting TRBD2. CDR1 and CDR2 from the germline V gene are SGHTA and FQGNSA. V lost 5 bases and J lost 4; bases outside the gene matches: 8. The CDR3 spans 16 residues. Here the CDR3 DNA reads TGTGCCAGCAGCCCCGGAGAAGCGGGAGGGTACAATGAGCAGTTCTTC. Amino acid sequence: CASSPGEAGGYNEQFF.

There are a few counts of this clonotype. The chain uses TRBV6-1 and TRBJ1-2, with no clear D. The V end lost 5 bases, the J end lost 4 bases, and 11 bases lay between the germline ends. This CDR3 is built from 13 residues. The germline gives CDR1 MNHNS, CDR2 SASEGT. The CDR3 DNA reads as TGTGCCAGCAGTCAGGACGGAGGCTATGGCTACACCTTC. Its translation: CASSQDGGYGYTF.

The rearrangement joins TRBV12-3 or TRBV12-4 to TRBJ1-4; D uncertain. V was shortened by 5 bases and J by 8 bases, with 12 bases between the two germline ends. The CDR3 runs 13 residues. CDR3 sequence: CASSGPRWEKLFF. DNA for the CDR3: TGTGCCAGCAGTGGGCCCCGATGGGAAAAACTGTTTTTT.

A few counts support this clonotype. The J gene is TRBJ2-7, the V gene TRBV15; 7 positions match TRBD1. This CDR3 spans 13 amino acids. V lost 5 bases, J lost 2 bases, and 3 bases stayed unmatched. Germline V CDR1 and CDR2: LNHNV, YYDKDF (reference sequence). CDR3 DNA sequence: TGTGCCACCAGCCCGACAGGGCCCTACGAGCAGTACTTC. Translation gives CATSPTGPYEQYF.

The chain is built from TRBV5-1 and TRBJ2-7; no clear D. V lost 0 bases, J lost 3 bases, and 7 bases lay in between. Germline V gives CDR1 SGHRS, CDR2 YFSETQ. The CDR3 loop spans 13 amino acids. The CDR3 reads CASSLESFYEQYF. The CDR3 DNA reads TGCGCCAGCAGCTTGGAGTCTTTCTACGAGCAGTACTTC.

The CDR3 bases are TGTGCCAGTAGTATTGTGAGGGAGTACAATGAGCAGTTCTTC. It codes for CASSIVREYNEQFF. The chain joins TRBV19 to TRBJ2-1; a weak D match, TRBD2 (5 bases). The CDR3 covers 14 residues. V was cut by 3 bases and J by 4 bases, with 10 bases left in between. Germline V gives CDR1 LNHDA, CDR2 SQIVND (reference sequence).

The chain joins TRBV10-3 to TRBJ2-3; either TRBD1 or TRBD2 may supply D (5 bases each). The germline gives CDR1 ENHRY, CDR2 SYGVKD. Trimming took 0 bases from V and 6 from J, leaving 10 bases between them. The CDR3 loop spans 14 amino acids. CDR3: CAISESRGPDTQYF. DNA for the CDR3: TGTGCCATCAGTGAGTCACGGGGCCCGGATACGCAGTATTTT.

This clonotype was found a few times. V and J are TRBV9 and TRBJ2-2, with TRBD1 identical over 7 bases. The CDR3 is 16 amino acids. V trimming: 0 bases; J trimming: 8 bases; junction bases outside the gene matches: 10. Germline CDR1 reads SGDLS; CDR2 reads YYNGEE. Here the CDR3 reads CASSVGPGQDGGELFF. For the CDR3, the DNA is TGTGCCAGCAGCGTAGGCCCCGGACAGGATGGAGGGGAGCTGTTTTTT.

V gene TRBV10-2 combines with J gene TRBJ1-6; TRBD1 might be the D (6 bases). Germline V gene lookup returns CDR1 WSHSY and CDR2 SAAADI. This CDR3 region has 15 residues. V lost 2 bases, J lost 7 bases, and 12 bases lay in between. The CDR3 nucleotides read TGCGCCAGCAGTGAGGTCCTGAGGGGGAATTCACCCCTCCACTTT. Translated, it gives CASSEVLRGNSPLHF.

The sample holds a few counts of this clonotype. The chain links TRBV2 to TRBJ1-2; the match to TRBD1 covers 12 bases. This CDR3 region has 14 residues. Germline CDR1 SNHLY, CDR2 FYNNEI. With 5 bases clipped from V and 6 bases from J, the junction kept 4 bases outside the gene matches. CDR3 amino acids: CASSTGQGANGYTF. The CDR3 DNA reads as TGTGCCAGCAGTACGGGACAGGGGGCTAATGGCTACACCTTC.

The chain joins TRBV20-1 to TRBJ2-1; D unclear. There are 14 residues in the CDR3. CDR1 is DFQATT, CDR2 SNEGSKA, per germline (reference sequence). V lost 2 bases and J lost 6, with 14 bases in between. CDR3 coding DNA: TGCAGTGCTAGACCGGTCGTACGCGGCAATGAGCAGTTCTTC. The encoded protein is CSARPVVRGNEQFF.

This clonotype was observed many times. The genes are TRBV5-1 and TRBJ2-7; 9 nucleotides line up with TRBD1. The CDR3 has 15 amino acids. Germline values: CDR1 SGHRS, CDR2 YFSETQ. The V segment lost 4 bases and the J segment 1 base; nucleotides outside the gene matches: 6. The CDR3 protein is CASSPQDRGSYEQYF. The CDR3 DNA reads TGCGCCAGCAGCCCCCAGGACAGGGGATCCTACGAGCAGTACTTC.

The table lists this clonotype with a few counts. The J gene is TRBJ2-3, the V gene TRBV6-2 or TRBV6-3; maybe TRBD1 (6 bases). V lost 6 bases and J 0 bases, leaving 13 bases between the germline ends. The germline V gene encodes CDR1 MNHEY and CDR2 SVGEGT. The CDR3 extends over 15 amino acids. CDR3 amino acids: CASRPGQLSTDTQYF. The CDR3 nucleotides read TGTGCCAGCAGGCCCGGACAGCTTAGCACAGATACGCAGTATTTT.

This clonotype was seen a handful of times. This sequence joins TRBV6-2 or TRBV6-3 and TRBJ2-2; 13 positions agree with TRBD2. The CDR3 is 18 amino acids. The J segment lost 0 bases and the V segment lost 2 bases, leaving 3 bases of the junction unmatched. In germline, CDR1 is MNHEY, CDR2 SVGEGT. The CDR3 DNA sequence: TGTGCCAGCAGTTACGGTACTAGCGGGAGGGCGAACACCGGGGAGCTGTTTTTT. Amino acids: CASSYGTSGRANTGELFF.

The chain carries TRBV7-2 and TRBJ2-5; maybe TRBD1 (6 bases). V dropped 3 bases and J dropped 3 bases, with 11 bases sitting between them. The germline V gene has CDR1 SGHTA and CDR2 FQGNSA. CDR3 length: 14 amino acids. Written as DNA, the CDR3 is TGTGCCAGCAGCTTGACAGGAAATGAAGAGACCCAGTACTTC. This codes for CASSLTGNEETQYF.

This clonotype was found many times. The chain joins TRBV6-2 or TRBV6-3 to TRBJ2-3; 7 bases map to TRBD1. Trimming removed 6 bases from V and 5 bases from J; junction bases left unmatched: 8. This CDR3 has 14 amino acids. Germline values: CDR1 MNHEY, CDR2 SVGEGT. The CDR3 sequence: CASSKGGAEDTQYF. The CDR3 region has the DNA TGTGCCAGCAGCAAAGGGGGCGCAGAAGATACGCAGTATTTT.